This TCR beta chain was identified during a study of T cells in Graves' hyperthyroidism and ophthalmopathy. Germline CDR1 and CDR2: SGHRS and YFSETQ. CDR3 length equals 15 residues. Trimming cost V 0 bases and J 3 bases; bases outside gene matches: 6. Amplification yielded TCR beta CDR3 regions, with RNA transcripts as the source. TCR CDR3 underwent first-round RT-PCR with the HTBI primer set. From the multiplex PCR reads, TCRdb called clonotypes with MiXCR, one entry per CDR3 protein. The sample consists of about 770,000 distinct CDR3 sequences, approximately 19% of them appearing once. This clonotype was counted many times.

The sequenced sample was blood. This sequence joins TRBV5-1 and TRBJ2-7; the match to TRBD1 covers 7 bases. The sequence derives from a woman in her forties or fifties with Graves' hyperthyroidism that later progressed to Graves' ophthalmopathy. The CDR3, as DNA: TGCGCCAGCAGCTTGGGAGGGGGCGCTGACTACGAGCAGTACTTC. This codes for CASSLGGGADYEQYF.